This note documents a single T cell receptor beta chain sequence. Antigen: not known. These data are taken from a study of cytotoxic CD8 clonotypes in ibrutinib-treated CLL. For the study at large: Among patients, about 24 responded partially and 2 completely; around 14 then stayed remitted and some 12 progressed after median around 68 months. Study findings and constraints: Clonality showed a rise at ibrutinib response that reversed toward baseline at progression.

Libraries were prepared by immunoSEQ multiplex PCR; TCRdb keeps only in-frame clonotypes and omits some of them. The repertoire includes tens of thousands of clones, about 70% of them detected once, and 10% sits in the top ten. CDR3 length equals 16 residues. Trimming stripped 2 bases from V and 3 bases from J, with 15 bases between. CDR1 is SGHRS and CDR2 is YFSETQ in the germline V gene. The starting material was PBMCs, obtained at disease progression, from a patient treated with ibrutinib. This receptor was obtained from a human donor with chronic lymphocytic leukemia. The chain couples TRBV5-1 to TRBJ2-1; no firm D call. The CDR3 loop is CASSFDRVPIYNEQFF. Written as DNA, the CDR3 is TGCGCCAGCAGCTTCGACCGGGTCCCCATCTACAATGAGCAGTTCTTC.